One and the same sample provided the 7 T cell receptor beta chains below, sequenced in a study of T cell repertoires in cytomegalovirus infection. In TCRdb, the reads were re-called with MiXCR into one record per CDR3 protein. Of 570,000 or so distinct CDR3 sequences in the sample, just under 40% are singletons; the top ten hold 40% to 60%. What these receptors recognize is not known. Sequencing used cultured PBMCs, obtained from culture after CMV antigen stimulation. These receptors all come from a human donor in good health (CMV status not recorded). Some clones in this sample may be carry-over from other donors' samples.

The chain joins TRBV25-1 to TRBJ1-2; D is uncertain. V dropped 1 base and J dropped 8 bases, with 11 bases sitting between them. This CDR3 has 13 amino acids. Germline assignment: CDR1 MGHDK and CDR2 SYGVNS. CDR3 nucleotides: TGTGCCAGCAGTGAATCTGGGTGGCGGGGCTACACCTTC. It translates to CASSESGWRGYTF.

The J gene is TRBJ1-2, the V gene TRBV28; the match to TRBD1 covers 7 bases. The trim removed 8 bases at V and 8 bases at J, leaving 11 bases unmatched. The CDR3 has 13 residues. CDR1 MDHEN and CDR2 SYDVKM come from the germline V gene. The CDR3 sequence: CASGRQGFPGYTF. The CDR3 DNA sequence: TGTGCCAGCGGAAGACAGGGTTTTCCCGGCTACACCTTC.

This chain joins TRBV7-2 and TRBJ1-4; D gene uncertain. Germline values: CDR1 SGHTA, CDR2 FQGNSA. V dropped 2 bases and J dropped 7 bases, with 11 bases sitting between them. The CDR3 has 14 amino acids. The CDR3 sequence is CASSLLASSEKLFF. In DNA form, the CDR3 reads TGTGCCAGCAGCTTACTTGCCAGCAGTGAAAAACTGTTTTTT.

In nucleotides, the CDR3 is TGTGCCAGCAGGAGTCGGGACAGGGTCATGCAGTACTTC. This gives the protein CASRSRDRVMQYF. This sequence joins TRBV2 and TRBJ2-7, with TRBD1 identical over 9 bases. Trimming removed 6 bases from V and 9 bases from J; junction bases left unmatched: 9. This CDR3 contains 13 residues. Germline values: CDR1 SNHLY, CDR2 FYNNEI.

There are a few counts of this clonotype. CDR3 sequence: CASSPYGERNQPQHF. The CDR3 bases are TGTGCCAGCTCACCGTATGGGGAACGCAATCAGCCCCAGCATTTT. The gene calls are TRBV18 and TRBJ1-5; D gene unclear. CDR1 and CDR2 (germline): KGHSH, LQKENI. Deletions cut 3 bases from V and 2 bases from J, with 11 bases between. This CDR3 region has 15 residues.

The chain has TRBV7-2 and TRBJ2-3; tentative D call: TRBD2 (7 bases). From germline, CDR1 is SGHTA and CDR2 FQGNSA. V shed 5 bases and J shed 3 bases, with 21 bases lying between them. The CDR3 loop spans 17 amino acids. Here the CDR3 reads CASSHPSRGGFTDTQYF. Here the CDR3 DNA reads TGTGCCAGCAGCCACCCCAGTAGGGGGGGGTTTACAGATACGCAGTATTTT. The full variable domain, its missing parts supplied by reference TRBV7-2 and TRBJ2-3, is GAGVSQSPSNKVTEKGKDVELRCDPISGHTALYWYRQSLGQGLEFLIYFQGNSAPDKSGLPSDRFSAERTGGSVSTLTIQRTQQEDSAVYLCASSHPSRGGFTDTQYFGPGTRLTVL.

This clonotype was detected a few times. The chain joins TRBV24-1 to TRBJ2-1; the match to TRBD2 covers 12 bases. Germline loops: CDR1 KGHDR, CDR2 SFDVKD. This CDR3 contains 14 residues. V lost 10 bases and J lost 8; bases outside the gene matches: 8. The chain's CDR3 is CATQLAGGRDEQFF. CDR3 nucleotides: TGTGCCACGCAACTAGCGGGAGGTAGAGATGAGCAGTTCTTC.